One sample yielded the 2 T cell receptor beta chains listed below, sequenced in a study of regulatory T cells in long-lasting Graves disease. Construction of TCR beta libraries relied on iRepertoire HTBI primers and on Arm-PCR targeting CDR3 regions. TCRdb ran MiXCR on the multiplex PCR reads and lists one entry per CDR3 protein. In the table there are hundreds of thousands of distinct CDR3 sequences, around 19% of which are singletons. This sample's time point: persistent/refractory GD, antithyroid drugs over 5 years with positive TRAb. RNA extracted from PBMCs served as the sequencing template. The sequencing used peripheral blood mononuclear cells (PBMCs), collected when the disease was refractory, from a patient treated with antithyroid drugs. These receptors were obtained from a female donor with Graves disease.

This clonotype was seen ten or more times. The rearrangement links TRBV13 to TRBJ2-5, with D unresolved. Trimming pared 4 bases from V and 2 bases from J, leaving 11 bases between. CDR3 length: 14 residues. The V gene's germline CDR1 is PRHDT and CDR2 FYEKMQ (reference sequence). The CDR3 region has the DNA TGTGCCAGCAGCTCCCCTGGCGAACAAGAGACCCAGTACTTC. Translating it yields CASSSPGEQETQYF.

This chain joins TRBV6-1 and TRBJ2-3; 7 bases fit TRBD2. The CDR3 is 14 amino acids. Per the germline V gene, CDR1 is MNHNS and CDR2 is SASEGT. Unmatched junction bases numbered 3, after V lost 6 bases and J lost 0 bases. The CDR3 sequence is CASRKRGSTDTQYF. The CDR3 DNA sequence: TGTGCCAGCAGGAAGCGGGGTAGCACAGATACGCAGTATTTT.